This note documents a single TCR beta chain sequence. The antigen remains undetermined. Every patient relapsed after autologous stem cell transplantation, and brentuximab vedotin exposure varied. These data originate in a study of PD-1 blockade in classical Hodgkin lymphoma. Background on the study: Nivolumab dosed at 3 mg/kg went to patients intravenously every 2 weeks.

The assay was immunoSEQ multiplex PCR, and TCRdb's table has in-frame clones only and misses some. This sample has over 50,000 clones, with more than 65% found just once. Study-level points and caveats: Complete responders entered with baseline diversity on par with newly diagnosed patients, the results showed.

The V end was cut by 1 base, the J end by 0 bases, with 6 bases between. This CDR3 is 14 amino acids long. The germline V gene encodes CDR1 SGHRS and CDR2 YFSETQ. This clonotype originated in a human donor with classical Hodgkin lymphoma. Sequenced material: peripheral blood mononuclear cells (PBMCs), taken at baseline. The genes are TRBV5-1 and TRBJ2-3; TRBD1 is a possible D gene (5 bases). The DNA for the CDR3 is TGCGCCAGCAGCTTGTCAGGGAGCACAGATACGCAGTATTTT. Translated, it gives CASSLSGSTDTQYF.